This T cell receptor beta chain was identified in a study of blood T cell repertoires in COVID-19. Across the study: Acute-phase and convalescent COVID-19 samples originated in the United States, Italy and Spain. T cells, B-cell-depleted T cells, or PBMCs provided the cDNA or gDNA that served as material.

Methods used by the authors: Nucleated cell number was recorded as an estimate derived from reference gene primer amplification. The assay was immunoSEQ multiplex PCR, and TCRdb's table has in-frame clones only and misses some. V and J calls and clone size follow that table, whereas D and trimming were derived from the DNA. The sample lists roughly 130,000 clones, roughly 80% seen once, with approximately 13% in the top ten. Specimen: peripheral blood. The TCR sequence derives from a woman in her 30s who had recovered from COVID-19.

CDR3 nucleotides: TGCGCCAGCACCCCGACGCCGGGACAGGGTTTTTCCCCCTACTTC. It is translated as CASTPTPGQGFSPYF. The chain links TRBV5-1 to TRBJ2-7; 9 bases map to TRBD1. This CDR3 is 15 amino acids long. V lost 6 bases, J lost 13 bases, and 20 bases stayed unmatched. Germline V gene data show CDR1 as SGHRS and CDR2 as YFSETQ.